Described below is a single T cell receptor beta chain sequence and its context. Sequenced by immunoSEQ multiplex PCR; TCRdb stores in-frame clones only, minus some. The repertoire has 20,000 to 25,000 clones, roughly 90% of them found once; the top ten carry approximately 28%. This record belongs to a study of OX40 agonist ivuxolimab in advanced cancers. Background on the study: The dose of intravenous ivuxolimab that patients received every 2 weeks ranged from 0.01 to 10 mg/kg.

Germline loops: CDR1 SGHVS, CDR2 FQNEAQ. CDR3 length equals 13 residues. V lost 8 bases and J lost 3; bases outside the gene matches: 7. The V call is TRBV7-8, the J call TRBJ2-7; 7 nucleotides align to TRBD2. The source of this sequence is an adult with an advanced solid tumor such as melanoma, head and neck, liver or kidney cancer. The sample in question was CD4+ or CD8+ T cells sorted from blood, obtained in a trial of the OX40 agonist ivuxolimab. The CDR3 sequence is CASVGGRIYEQYF. The CDR3 DNA sequence: TGTGCCAGCGTTGGCGGGAGAATCTACGAGCAGTACTTC.